This entry lists 32 T cell receptor beta chains sequenced from one sample in a study of blood T cell repertoires in COVID-19. TCRdb's table, derived via immunoSEQ multiplex PCR, lists solely in-frame clones and lacks some. The sample carries around 17,000 clones, about 91% recorded once. Sequencing used peripheral blood. The receptors were sampled from a human donor in a cohort sampled during active COVID-19.

Here the CDR3 DNA reads TGCGCCAGCAGCCTCACGTCCGGACAGGGAGTAGAGACCCAGTACTTC. Translated, it gives CASSLTSGQGVETQYF. J is TRBJ2-5 and V is TRBV4-1, with 8 bases aligning to TRBD1. V lost 4 bases to trimming and J lost 4 bases; unmatched junction nucleotides: 11. The length of the CDR3 is 16 residues. Germline lookup yields CDR1 MGHRA and CDR2 YSYEKL.

The chain combines TRBV6-6 with TRBJ1-1; the D gene is possibly TRBD1 (6 bases). Germline CDR1 and CDR2: MNHNY and SVGAGI (reference sequence). The ends were cut back, 4 bases at V and 8 bases at J, with 11 bases in the middle. CDR3 size: 12 residues. The CDR3 loop reads CASSSWGTEAFF. CDR3 coding DNA: TGTGCCAGCAGTTCCTGGGGGACAGAAGCTTTCTTT.

The chain joins TRBV12-3 or TRBV12-4 to TRBJ1-2; weak D call: TRBD1 (6 bases). The CDR3 has 13 residues. V was pared by 4 bases and J by 2 bases, with 8 bases between. In DNA, the CDR3 is TGTGCCAGCAGTTGGGACAAAAACTATGGCTACACCTTC. This encodes CASSWDKNYGYTF.

The chain employs TRBV9 and TRBJ2-1; 13 bases are shared with TRBD2. The CDR3 runs 16 residues. CDR1 is SGDLS and CDR2 is YYNGEE in the germline V gene. The ends lost 4 bases at V and 4 bases at J; junction bases unmatched: 5. The CDR3 nucleotides read TGTGCCAGCAGCCCGAGGGGACTAGCGGGATACAATGAGCAGTTCTTC. It encodes CASSPRGLAGYNEQFF.

The genes are TRBV11-2 and TRBJ1-4; unclear D gene. V lost 1 base and J 7 bases, leaving 13 bases between the germline ends. Per the germline V gene, CDR1 is SGHAT and CDR2 is FQNNGV. This CDR3 is built from 15 residues. The CDR3 region is CASSLGRGTGEKLFF. CDR3 sequence (DNA): TGTGCCAGCAGCTTAGGCAGAGGTACGGGTGAAAAACTGTTTTTT.

The chain couples TRBV5-1 to TRBJ1-1, with a possible D match to TRBD1 (5 bases). The CDR3 length is 14 residues. Looked up from germline, CDR1 is SGHRS and CDR2 is YFSETQ. Deletions cut 4 bases from V and 4 bases from J, with 14 bases between. CDR3 sequence reads: CASSPPGGGTEAFF. CDR3 coding DNA: TGCGCCAGCAGCCCCCCCGGGGGAGGCACTGAAGCTTTCTTT.

The chain is built from TRBV4-3 and TRBJ2-7, with 11 nucleotides matching TRBD2. Trimming cost V 3 bases and J 7 bases; bases outside gene matches: 11. The CDR3 length is 16 residues. The germline CDR1 and CDR2 sequences are LGHNA and YSLEER. The CDR3 loop reads CASSHKTSGELREQYF. CDR3 coding DNA: TGCGCCAGCAGCCACAAGACTAGCGGGGAACTTAGGGAGCAGTACTTC.

This chain links TRBV7-8 with TRBJ2-2; 7 nucleotides match TRBD1. The CDR3 is 16 residues long. V trimming: 0 bases; J trimming: 6 bases; junction bases outside the gene matches: 7. The germline V gene has CDR1 SGHVS and CDR2 FQNEAQ. The CDR3 nucleotides are TGTGCCAGCAGCTTAGCGGTAGCAGGGGGAGCCGGGGAGCTGTTTTTT. This translates into CASSLAVAGGAGELFF.

This chain joins TRBV12-3 or TRBV12-4 and TRBJ1-2, with D possibly being TRBD1 (5 bases). The ends were cut back, 2 bases at V and 8 bases at J, with 9 bases in the middle. CDR3 length: 12 amino acids. The CDR3 spells CASSLQGEGYTF. The CDR3 region has the DNA TGTGCCAGCAGTTTACAGGGTGAGGGCTACACCTTC.

The V call is TRBV7-2, the J call TRBJ1-2; TRBD1 might be the D (5 bases). The CDR3 is 18 amino acids. Germline V lookup: CDR1 SGHTA, CDR2 FQGNSA. Deletions cut 5 bases from V and 5 bases from J, with 27 bases between. The CDR3 protein is CASSQFTGGRLSNYGYTF. The CDR3 region has the DNA TGTGCCAGCAGCCAATTTACAGGTGGTAGGCTGTCGAATTATGGCTACACCTTC.

V is TRBV7-9 and J is TRBJ2-2; 9 bases align to TRBD2. J was trimmed by 3 bases and V by 6 bases; bases with no gene match: 5. This CDR3 comprises 15 residues. Germline values: CDR1 SEHNR, CDR2 FQNEAQ (reference sequence). The CDR3 DNA sequence: TGTGCCAGCAGTATACTAGCGGGTGACACCGGGGAGCTGTTTTTT. Its translation: CASSILAGDTGELFF.

This clone appeared a few times. V gene TRBV3-1 (or the pseudogene TRBV3-2) combines with J gene TRBJ2-1; 7 positions match TRBD2. V was pared by 1 base and J by 4 bases, with 1 base of the junction left unmatched. Germline V gene sequence: CDR1 LGHDT, CDR2 YNNKEL (reference sequence). The CDR3 has 14 residues. The CDR3 reads CASSQGAGYNEQFF. Written as DNA, the CDR3 is TGTGCCAGCAGCCAAGGAGCGGGGTACAATGAGCAGTTCTTC.

CDR3 nucleotides: TGTGCCAGCAGTTTCACAGGGGGCCCGGCATATGGCTACACCTTC. Protein: CASSFTGGPAYGYTF. J is TRBJ1-2 and V is TRBV6-6; 9 bases align to TRBD1. V was pared by 4 bases and J by 5 bases, with 8 bases of the junction left unmatched. Germline values: CDR1 MNHNY, CDR2 SVGAGI (reference sequence). The CDR3 covers 15 residues.

This rearrangement joins TRBV3-1 (or the pseudogene TRBV3-2) to TRBJ1-6, with D uncertain. Germline CDR1 reads LGHDT; CDR2 reads YNNKEL (reference sequence). This CDR3 is built from 15 residues. Trimming shortened V by 4 bases and J by 6 bases, and 13 bases separated the two germline ends. The chain's CDR3 is CASSPQRGFNSPLHF. The DNA for the CDR3 is TGTGCCAGCAGCCCTCAGCGGGGTTTTAATTCACCCCTCCACTTT.

The chain has TRBV28 and TRBJ1-2; D is perhaps TRBD1 (5 bases). Germline CDR1 reads MDHEN; CDR2 reads SYDVKM. CDR3 size: 13 residues. Trimming took 3 bases from V and 6 from J, leaving 11 bases between them. DNA for the CDR3: TGTGCCAGCAGTTTCCCTCCAGGGAATGGCTACACCTTC. Amino acid sequence: CASSFPPGNGYTF.

The V gene is TRBV9, the J gene TRBJ2-7; maybe TRBD2 (6 bases). The V gene lost 3 bases and the J gene lost 3 bases, with 13 bases spanning the gap. There are 14 residues in the CDR3. In germline, CDR1 is SGDLS, CDR2 YYNGEE. In DNA, the CDR3 is TGTGCCAGCAGCGCCTCGGTGGGGGGCTACGAGCAGTACTTC. This encodes CASSASVGGYEQYF.

The V gene is TRBV29-1, the J gene TRBJ1-4; no clear D gene. Between the trimmed V and J ends, which lost 3 bases and 4 bases, there was a span of 6 bases. Per germline, CDR1 SQVTM and CDR2 ANQGSEA. The CDR3 spans 12 residues. The CDR3 sequence: CSVDADNEKLFF. CDR3 bases: TGCAGCGTTGATGCGGATAATGAAAAACTGTTTTTT.

The V gene is TRBV28, the J gene TRBJ1-2, with 10 bases matching TRBD1. Germline loops: CDR1 MDHEN, CDR2 SYDVKM. The CDR3 extends over 14 amino acids. Trimming cost V 1 base and J 7 bases; bases outside gene matches: 3. For the CDR3, the DNA is TGTGCCAGCAGTTTATCGGGGACAGGGGCTGGCTACACCTTC. As protein: CASSLSGTGAGYTF.

This chain uses TRBV7-2 with TRBJ2-6; D may be TRBD1 (6 bases). The V and J ends lost 7 bases and 3 bases respectively, with 7 bases between them. This CDR3 comprises 13 residues. Germline CDR1 and CDR2: SGHTA and FQGNSA. This CDR3 is CASNRVGANVLTF. In DNA, the CDR3 is TGTGCCAGCAACAGGGTTGGGGCCAACGTCCTGACTTTC.

This chain connects TRBV11-2 to TRBJ2-3; 14 bases line up with TRBD2. V shed 5 bases and J 2 bases; nucleotides not matched to a gene: 9. The CDR3 runs 18 residues. The V gene's germline CDR1 is SGHAT and CDR2 FQNNGV. CDR3 nucleotide sequence: TGTGCCAGCAGCACTCGGACTAGCGGGGGGTCGATCACAGATACGCAGTATTTT. Amino acid sequence: CASSTRTSGGSITDTQYF.

This sequence joins TRBV5-5 and TRBJ2-5, with TRBD1 matching over 8 bases. CDR1 and CDR2 (germline): SGHKS, YYEKEE (reference sequence). The junction had 6 bases not matched to a gene; V was cut back by 0 bases and J by 5 bases. The CDR3 totals 15 residues. DNA for the CDR3: TGTGCCAGCAGCTTGGGGACAGGGCATGGGGAGACCCAGTACTTC. Translation: CASSLGTGHGETQYF.

The V gene is TRBV7-3, the J gene TRBJ2-1; TRBD1 agrees at 9 bases. This CDR3 is built from 15 residues. The germline V gene encodes CDR1 SGHTA and CDR2 FQGTGA. Trimming cost V 0 bases and J 8 bases; bases outside gene matches: 5. CDR3 sequence reads: CASSLTGQGWDEQFF. CDR3 DNA sequence: TGTGCCAGCAGCTTAACCGGACAGGGGTGGGATGAGCAGTTCTTC.

The rearrangement links TRBV3-1 (or the pseudogene TRBV3-2) to TRBJ1-2; the D is unclear. Trimming removed 0 bases from V and 4 bases from J, with 6 bases in between. This CDR3 comprises 13 residues. Germline values: CDR1 LGHDT, CDR2 YNNKEL (reference sequence). The CDR3 protein is CASSQDRVYGYTF. DNA of the CDR3: TGTGCCAGCAGCCAAGACCGGGTCTATGGCTACACCTTC.

The chain uses TRBV30 and TRBJ1-5; D is undetermined. Trimming pared 2 bases from V and 10 bases from J, leaving 18 bases between. This CDR3 is built from 14 residues. CDR1 and CDR2 from the germline V gene are GTSNPN and SVGIG (reference sequence). The CDR3 nucleotides are TGTGCCTGGAGTTTTCGGCAGGCGGGTCGCCCCCAGCATTTT. Its protein product is CAWSFRQAGRPQHF.

This chain links TRBV5-4 with TRBJ2-6, with D maybe TRBD1 (6 bases). Germline assignment: CDR1 SGHNT and CDR2 YYREEE (reference sequence). Trimming took off 4 bases at V and 0 bases at J, with 11 bases between the two ends. This CDR3 region has 16 residues. The CDR3 loop reads CASSPDSSSGANVLTF. CDR3 nucleotides: TGTGCCAGCAGCCCGGACAGCTCCTCTGGGGCCAACGTCCTGACTTTC.

The V gene is TRBV6-2 or TRBV6-3, the J gene TRBJ1-1, with 7 positions matching TRBD1. Germline CDR1 MNHEY, CDR2 SVGEGT. This CDR3 has 14 amino acids. Losses at the gene ends were 4 bases for V and 1 base for J; bases not matched to a gene: 3. The CDR3 sequence: CASSSRQGNTEAFF. The CDR3 DNA is TGTGCCAGCAGTTCAAGACAGGGGAACACTGAAGCTTTCTTT.

The chain combines TRBV6-6 with TRBJ2-7; TRBD2 matches 8 bases. This CDR3 spans 14 amino acids. V dropped 4 bases and J dropped 0; count of bases not matched to a gene: 2. Germline lookup yields CDR1 MNHNY and CDR2 SVGAGI (reference sequence). Here the CDR3 reads CASSFGTSSYEQYF. As DNA, the CDR3 is TGTGCCAGCAGTTTCGGGACTAGCTCCTACGAGCAGTACTTC.

J is TRBJ2-2 and V is TRBV28, with a possible D match to TRBD1 (6 bases). The germline V gene has CDR1 MDHEN and CDR2 SYDVKM. This CDR3 region has 16 residues. Trimming shortened V by 7 bases and J by 3 bases, and 18 bases separated the two germline ends. In DNA form, the CDR3 reads TGTGCCAGCATGGGGTTTTTGGACAGAGACACCGGGGAGCTGTTTTTT. This sequence encodes CASMGFLDRDTGELFF. Variable domain in full (rest from reference TRBV28 and TRBJ2-2): DVKVTQSSRYLVKRTGEKVFLECVQDMDHENMFWYRQDPGLGLRLIYFSYDVKMKEKGDIPEGYSVSREKKERFSLILESASTNQTSMYLCASMGFLDRDTGELFFGEGSRLTVL.

In this sample, this clone turned up a few times. The genes are TRBV9 and TRBJ1-2; D gene ambiguous. The CDR3 consists of 14 residues. Germline loops: CDR1 SGDLS, CDR2 YYNGEE. Trimming took 0 bases from V and 3 from J, leaving 9 bases between them. In DNA form, the CDR3 reads TGTGCCAGCAGCGTAGACCAGAGCGACTATGGCTACACCTTC. Protein: CASSVDQSDYGYTF. The full variable domain, with the rest looked up from reference TRBV9 and TRBJ1-2, is DSGVTQTPKHLITATGQRVTLRCSPRSGDLSVYWYQQSLDQGLQFLIQYYNGEERAKGNILERFSAQQFPDLHSELNLSSLELGDSALYFCASSVDQSDYGYTFGSGTRLTVV.

The CDR3 loop is CASSLGTRGYGYTF. The CDR3 DNA is TGCGCCAGCAGCCTGGGGACTAGGGGATATGGCTACACCTTC. This rearrangement joins TRBV4-1 to TRBJ1-2, with TRBD1 as a possible D gene (5 bases). This CDR3 contains 14 residues. From germline, CDR1 is MGHRA and CDR2 YSYEKL. With 4 bases removed from V and 5 bases from J, the gap between germline ends came to 14 bases.

This clone was counted only a few times. This chain uses TRBV4-3 with TRBJ2-2; D remains ambiguous. V gave up 0 bases and J gave up 5 bases, with 10 bases separating them. This CDR3 comprises 15 residues. Germline V CDR1 and CDR2: LGHNA, YSLEER. The CDR3: CASSQDRLPTGELFF. In DNA, the CDR3 is TGCGCCAGCAGCCAAGATCGTCTCCCTACCGGGGAGCTGTTTTTT.

A few counts support this clone. This chain connects TRBV6-2 or TRBV6-3 to TRBJ1-2; 7 positions agree with TRBD1. V lost 0 bases to trimming and J lost 7 bases; unmatched junction nucleotides: 8. The CDR3 totals 15 residues. The germline gives CDR1 MNHEY, CDR2 SVGEGT. CDR3 amino acids: CASSYSPQGIGGYTF. CDR3 nucleotides: TGTGCCAGCAGTTACTCACCACAGGGGATCGGTGGCTACACCTTC.